This T cell receptor (beta chain) was observed in a study of stem cell transplantation in POMP-related autoinflammatory disease. Across the whole study: Impaired MHC class I-dependent CD8+ differentiation was hypothesized from defective thymoproteasomes. Through one year post-transplant, neutrophils and platelets were 100% of graft donor origin.

Findings and limits, study-wide: Across all analyzed T-cell subsets, patients with PRAID tended toward reduced diversity and increased clonality.

The CDR3 runs 14 residues. Per germline, CDR1 MGHDK and CDR2 SYGVNS. Unmatched junction bases numbered 3, after V lost 6 bases and J lost 2 bases. Only in-frame clones appear in the TCRdb table, and some are missing; sequencing was by immunoSEQ multiplex PCR. The sample comprises approximately 7,800 clones, 88% of which are singletons, and over 10% rests with the top ten. Note on this clone: Its antigen is unknown.

This TCR derives from a human patient with POMP-related autoinflammation and immune dysregulation (PRAID). A subset of T cells may come from the graft donor. V usage is TRBV25-1 and J usage is TRBJ2-1, with 8 bases that match TRBD1. The sample in question was CD8+ T cells from PBMCs, obtained after stem cell transplantation. Here the CDR3 reads CASSGQGPYNEQFF. Written as DNA, the CDR3 is TGTGCCAGCAGCGGACAGGGACCCTACAATGAGCAGTTCTTC.